The rows below give T cell receptor beta chains drawn from one sample of a study of early T cells in non-severe SARS-CoV-2 infection. Each CDR3 protein gets one entry after TCRdb re-called the 5' RACE reads with MiXCR. The data contain 75,000 to 100,000 distinct CDR3 sequences, under 15% of them singletons. The sample was whole blood. These receptors came from an adult who was a healthcare worker with PCR-confirmed SARS-CoV-2 infection or an uninfected control (not recorded which). Both conserved end residues are part of each CDR3. A D gene is named only where the DNA matches it firmly. Not every row has a clone size; where given, it reads once, few, many or a size class.

size: many; J: TRBJ2-6; V: TRBV11-3; D: NA; CDR3: CASSGSGANVLTF; DNA: TGTGCCAGCAGCGGATCCGGGGCCAACGTCCTGACTTTC
size: NA; J: TRBJ2-1; V: TRBV2; D: NA; CDR3: CASRNKAPEQFF; DNA: TGTGCCAGCAGGAATAAGGCGCCTGAGCAGTTCTTC
size: NA; J: TRBJ2-1; V: TRBV3-1; D: NA; CDR3: CASSLTRAREQFF; DNA: TGTGCCAGCAGCCTAACCAGGGCACGGGAGCAGTTCTTC
size: many; J: TRBJ2-2; V: TRBV2; D: NA; CDR3: CASNTGYTGELFF; DNA: TGTGCCAGCAACACGGGATACACCGGGGAGCTGTTTTTT
size: many; J: TRBJ2-7; V: TRBV11-2; D: NA; CDR3: CASSTTWASYEQYF; DNA: TGTGCCAGCTCAACCACTTGGGCCTCCTACGAGCAGTACTTC
size: few; J: TRBJ1-3; V: TRBV12-3/TRBV12-4; D: TRBD1; CDR3: CASSRDRGVGENTIYF; DNA: TGTGCCAGCAGCCGGGACAGGGGAGTGGGCGAAAACACCATATATTTT
size: few; J: TRBJ1-1; V: TRBV6-5; D: TRBD1; CDR3: CASSYKTGMTEAFF; DNA: TGTGCCAGCAGTTACAAGACAGGGATGACTGAAGCTTTCTTT
size: many; J: TRBJ2-2; V: TRBV7-3; D: NA; CDR3: CASSLRGPSIFRTGELFF; DNA: TGTGCCAGCAGCTTAAGGGGGCCCTCCATCTTTCGCACCGGGGAGCTGTTTTTT
size: few; J: TRBJ1-1; V: TRBV5-1; D: NA; CDR3: CASQGTDRITFF; DNA: TGCGCCAGCCAAGGCACGGACAGAATAACTTTCTTT
size: NA; J: TRBJ1-2; V: TRBV28; D: NA; CDR3: CASTRGNYGYTF; DNA: TGTGCCAGCACGAGGGGGAACTATGGCTACACCTTC
size: few; J: TRBJ2-1; V: TRBV12-3/TRBV12-4; D: TRBD2; CDR3: CASNLAGVRNEQFF; DNA: TGTGCCAGCAATTTAGCGGGAGTTCGTAATGAGCAGTTCTTC
size: NA; J: TRBJ1-5; V: TRBV5-1; D: TRBD1; CDR3: CASSLAGTGNQPQHF; DNA: TGCGCCAGCAGCTTGGCCGGGACAGGCAATCAGCCCCAGCATTTT
size: few; J: TRBJ2-1; V: TRBV19; D: TRBD2; CDR3: CASRGLADSDEQFF; DNA: TGTGCCAGTCGGGGACTAGCGGACTCGGATGAGCAGTTCTTC
size: few; J: TRBJ2-5; V: TRBV20-1; D: NA; CDR3: CSASTGSETQYF; DNA: TGCAGTGCTAGTACGGGTTCAGAGACCCAGTACTTC
size: NA; J: TRBJ2-7; V: TRBV7-9; D: NA; CDR3: CASSLTSTPYEQYF; DNA: TGTGCCAGCAGCTTAACTTCTACCCCCTACGAGCAGTACTTC
size: NA; J: TRBJ2-5; V: TRBV11-2; D: TRBD1; CDR3: CASRRPGQGAKETQYF; DNA: TGTGCCAGCAGACGGCCGGGACAGGGGGCGAAAGAGACCCAGTACTTC
size: NA; J: TRBJ1-3; V: TRBV28; D: NA; CDR3: CASSFRSSGNTIYF; DNA: TGTGCCAGCAGTTTCCGGAGTTCTGGAAACACCATATATTTT
size: few; J: TRBJ2-7; V: TRBV25-1; D: TRBD2; CDR3: CASSEGGSKVQYF; DNA: TGTGCCAGCAGTGAAGGCGGGAGCAAAGTGCAGTACTTC
size: NA; J: TRBJ1-1; V: TRBV7-9; D: TRBD1; CDR3: CASRSIQGTSTEAFF; DNA: TGTGCCAGCAGATCCATACAGGGGACGTCGACTGAAGCTTTCTTT
size: NA; J: TRBJ2-1; V: TRBV4-3; D: NA; CDR3: CASSQVMSGDINYNEQFF; DNA: TGCGCCAGCAGCCAAGTCATGTCAGGGGACATCAACTACAATGAGCAGTTCTTC
size: many; J: TRBJ2-2; V: TRBV7-6; D: TRBD2; CDR3: CASSLGTLAANTGELFF; DNA: TGTGCCAGCAGCTTAGGGACTCTAGCGGCGAACACCGGGGAGCTGTTTTTT
size: NA; J: TRBJ1-2; V: TRBV28; D: NA; CDR3: CASSVEAPYGYTF; DNA: TGTGCCAGCAGTGTCGAGGCCCCATATGGCTACACCTTC
size: few; J: TRBJ2-1; V: TRBV20-1; D: NA; CDR3: CSAPGASSYNEQFF; DNA: TGCAGTGCTCCGGGGGCGAGCTCCTACAATGAGCAGTTCTTC
size: many; J: TRBJ2-1; V: TRBV5-5; D: TRBD2; CDR3: CASSWGLAGGNEQFF; DNA: TGTGCCAGCAGCTGGGGACTAGCGGGAGGTAATGAGCAGTTCTTC
size: many; J: TRBJ2-1; V: TRBV7-9; D: TRBD2; CDR3: CASSSWTSGRYEQFF; DNA: TGTGCCAGCAGCTCTTGGACTAGCGGGAGGTATGAGCAGTTCTTC
size: NA; J: TRBJ1-1; V: TRBV2; D: NA; CDR3: CATTVEDTEAFF; DNA: TGTGCCACCACGGTGGAAGACACTGAAGCTTTCTTT
size: many; J: TRBJ2-7; V: TRBV11-2; D: NA; CDR3: CASSLVVGLGEQYF; DNA: TGTGCCAGCAGCTTAGTGGTAGGACTGGGCGAGCAGTACTTC
size: once; J: TRBJ1-2; V: TRBV28; D: TRBD1; CDR3: CATERIQGLNYGYTF; DNA: TGTGCCACCGAAAGGATACAGGGGTTGAACTATGGCTACACCTTC
size: few; J: TRBJ2-1; V: TRBV5-4; D: TRBD2; CDR3: CASSFLTGREGYHEQFF; DNA: TGTGCCAGCAGCTTCCTGACTGGGCGGGAGGGTTATCATGAGCAGTTCTTC
size: few; J: TRBJ2-1; V: TRBV12-3/TRBV12-4; D: NA; CDR3: CASSPGGSEQFF; DNA: TGTGCCAGCAGTCCCGGGGGAAGTGAGCAGTTCTTC
size: once; J: TRBJ1-2; V: TRBV7-6; D: NA; CDR3: CASSAGLIYGYTF; DNA: TGTGCCAGCAGCGCCGGACTGATCTATGGCTACACCTTC
size: few; J: TRBJ2-4; V: TRBV5-1; D: NA; CDR3: CASSLDLAVRPGAKNIQYF; DNA: TGCGCCAGCAGCTTGGACCTAGCAGTACGGCCGGGGGCCAAAAACATTCAGTACTTC
size: few; J: TRBJ2-2; V: TRBV20-1; D: TRBD2; CDR3: CSARVPLAGGITGELFF; DNA: TGCAGTGCTAGAGTCCCCCTAGCGGGAGGGATCACCGGGGAGCTGTTTTTT
size: NA; J: TRBJ2-7; V: TRBV27; D: TRBD2; CDR3: CASSLSARLAGVLGEQYF; DNA: TGTGCCAGCAGTTTATCGGCCAGACTAGCGGGAGTTTTAGGCGAGCAGTACTTC
size: NA; J: TRBJ2-1; V: TRBV20-1; D: NA; CDR3: CSVEDASYNEQFF; DNA: TGCAGTGTCGAGGACGCCTCCTACAATGAGCAGTTCTTC
size: few; J: TRBJ2-3; V: TRBV27; D: TRBD2; CDR3: CASILGREGRDTQYF; DNA: TGTGCCAGCATCCTGGGGCGGGAGGGCCGCGATACGCAGTATTTT
size: NA; J: TRBJ2-7; V: TRBV10-3; D: TRBD2; CDR3: CAISDSGPHEQYF; DNA: TGTGCCATCAGCGATAGCGGGCCCCACGAGCAGTACTTC
size: many; J: TRBJ2-7; V: TRBV28; D: NA; CDR3: CASPLVYEQYF; DNA: TGTGCCAGCCCCTTGGTCTACGAGCAGTACTTC
size: few; J: TRBJ2-1; V: TRBV6-5; D: TRBD2; CDR3: CASRGGPTKNNEQFF; DNA: TGTGCCAGCCGGGGAGGGCCCACCAAAAACAATGAGCAGTTCTTC
size: NA; J: TRBJ2-1; V: TRBV7-6; D: NA; CDR3: CASSPGPSNEQFF; DNA: TGTGCCAGCAGCCCGGGACCGTCCAATGAGCAGTTCTTC
size: few; J: TRBJ2-2; V: TRBV30; D: NA; CDR3: CAWATTGELFF; DNA: TGTGCCTGGGCTACAACCGGGGAGCTGTTTTTT
size: few; J: TRBJ1-2; V: TRBV4-1; D: NA; CDR3: CASSQVAGSSYGYTF; DNA: TGCGCCAGCAGCCAAGTAGCTGGCTCTTCCTATGGCTACACCTTC